One and the same sample provided the 30 T cell receptor beta chains below, sequenced in a study of CD4 T cells in relation to SARS-CoV-2 and coronaviruses. Here immunoSEQ multiplex PCR was the method, and the copy in TCRdb shows in-frame clones only, minus some. The repertoire holds some 20,000 clones, with almost 80% as singletons. Their cognate antigens are unknown. Unexposed donor CD4+ T cells date from 2011-2018, before the COVID-19 pandemic. The cells were cultured for around ten days before CD4+ T cells were isolated. The sequenced sample consisted of CD4+ T cells from PBMCs, cultured in vitro. The receptor source for this set is a human donor in good health.

The J gene is TRBJ1-2, the V gene TRBV28; TRBD1 aligns across 8 bases. Germline CDR1 MDHEN, CDR2 SYDVKM. V lost 4 bases to trimming and J lost 6 bases; unmatched junction nucleotides: 10. This CDR3 contains 15 residues. CDR3 protein: CASSYSGQGLNGYTF. The CDR3 region has the DNA TGTGCCAGCAGTTACTCCGGACAGGGATTGAATGGCTACACCTTC.

The V and J genes are TRBV9 and TRBJ2-2; D unresolved. Per the germline V gene, CDR1 is SGDLS and CDR2 is YYNGEE. V lost 0 bases to trimming and J lost 1 base, with 10 bases between them. CDR3 length: 16 amino acids. The CDR3 region is CASSVGGILNTGELFF. CDR3 coding DNA: TGTGCCAGCAGCGTAGGGGGTATCCTGAACACCGGGGAGCTGTTTTTT.

The chain recombines TRBV2 with TRBJ2-5; D unresolved. The CDR3 is 16 residues long. Germline CDR1 SNHLY, CDR2 FYNNEI. Trimming removed 0 bases at V and 1 base at J, with 12 bases between. The CDR3 sequence is CASSEASGRTQETQYF. The CDR3 coding sequence is TGTGCCAGCAGTGAAGCATCTGGACGGACCCAAGAGACCCAGTACTTC.

This chain uses TRBV6-5 with TRBJ2-2; no clear D gene. The CDR3 covers 11 residues. Germline lookup yields CDR1 MNHEY and CDR2 SVGAGI. V was cut by 8 bases and J by 1 base, with 2 bases left in between. The CDR3 DNA reads as TGTGCCAGCGTGAACACCGGGGAGCTGTTTTTT. Translation gives CASVNTGELFF.

This chain uses TRBV20-1 with TRBJ2-1; D call uncertain. Per germline, CDR1 DFQATT and CDR2 SNEGSKA (reference sequence). Trimming cost V 6 bases and J 3 bases, with 6 bases left between them. The CDR3 totals 11 residues. The CDR3: CSAAFYNEQFF. CDR3 in DNA: TGCAGTGCCGCCTTCTACAATGAGCAGTTCTTC.

This chain links TRBV6-4 with TRBJ1-1; 7 bases agree with TRBD1. J gave up 0 bases and V 6 bases, and 10 bases lay outside the gene matches. CDR1 MRHNA and CDR2 SNTAGT come from the germline V gene. This CDR3 spans 16 amino acids. As DNA, the CDR3 is TGTGCCAGCAGGCGCGGGGACAGAGAAGTGAACACTGAAGCTTTCTTT. It encodes CASRRGDREVNTEAFF.

The V and J genes are TRBV6-6 and TRBJ2-5; 12 bases map to TRBD1. The J segment lost 4 bases and the V segment lost 4 bases, leaving 4 bases of the junction unmatched. This CDR3 has 15 amino acids. Germline CDR1 reads MNHNY; CDR2 reads SVGAGI (reference sequence). For the CDR3, the DNA is TGTGCCAGCAGTTGGGGGACAGGGGGCACAGAGACCCAGTACTTC. Its protein is CASSWGTGGTETQYF.

This chain connects TRBV24-1 to TRBJ2-3; 10 bases align to TRBD2. The J segment lost 2 bases and the V segment lost 4 bases, leaving 2 bases of the junction unmatched. This CDR3 has 15 amino acids. Per germline, CDR1 KGHDR and CDR2 SFDVKD. CDR3 amino acids: CATSDTSGDTDTQYF. DNA of the CDR3: TGTGCCACCAGTGACACTAGCGGGGACACAGATACGCAGTATTTT.

This sequence joins TRBV6-1 and TRBJ1-1; D call uncertain. V dropped 2 bases and J dropped 0 bases, with 7 bases sitting between them. CDR1 and CDR2 from the germline V gene are MNHNS and SASEGT. This CDR3 region has 14 residues. The CDR3 loop is CASSEHEMNTEAFF. CDR3 nucleotides: TGTGCCAGCAGTGAACATGAAATGAACACTGAAGCTTTCTTT.

This clone occurred once. The CDR3: CASSLRGVEKLFF. CDR3 nucleotide sequence: TGTGCCAGCTCACTAAGGGGCGTTGAAAAACTGTTTTTT. The chain combines TRBV18 with TRBJ1-4, with a tentative D call TRBD1 (5 bases). The germline V and J ends were trimmed by 4 bases and 7 bases, with 10 bases remaining between them. The CDR3 has 13 residues. Germline V gene sequence: CDR1 KGHSH, CDR2 LQKENI.

The chain uses TRBV7-9 and TRBJ2-2; D may be TRBD1 or TRBD2 (5 bases each). Looked up from germline, CDR1 is SEHNR and CDR2 is FQNEAQ (reference sequence). The CDR3 is 16 amino acids. V dropped 5 bases and J dropped 4 bases, with 17 bases sitting between them. The CDR3 reads CASSHMWWGTTGELFF. Written as DNA, the CDR3 is TGTGCCAGCAGCCACATGTGGTGGGGGACCACCGGGGAGCTGTTTTTT.

The chain links TRBV21-1 to TRBJ2-7; the listed D gene, TRBD1, was not tested against the DNA. TRBV21-1 is labeled a pseudogene. This CDR3 comprises 16 residues. CDR3 in amino acids: CASSTTNRGPPYEQYF. The CDR3 bases are TGTGCCAGCAGCACCACCAACAGGGGTCCACCCTACGAGCAGTACTTC.

V usage is TRBV7-3 and J usage is TRBJ2-3, with a possible D match to TRBD2 (6 bases). Germline CDR1 reads SGHTA; CDR2 reads FQGTGA. The CDR3 has 13 amino acids. V was shortened by 7 bases and J by 5 bases, with 13 bases between the two germline ends. This CDR3 is CASTSGAKDTQYF. In DNA, the CDR3 is TGTGCCAGCACCTCGGGAGCGAAAGATACGCAGTATTTT. The whole variable domain, remainder taken from reference TRBV7-3 and TRBJ2-3, is GAGVSQTPSNKVTEKGKYVELRCDPISGHTALYWYRQSLGQGPEFLIYFQGTGAADDSGLPNDRFFAVRPEGSVSTLKIQRTERGDSAVYLCASTSGAKDTQYFGPGTRLTVL.

The chain carries TRBV2 and TRBJ1-2, with D unclear. Looked up from germline, CDR1 is SNHLY and CDR2 is FYNNEI. Trimming took 6 bases from V and 4 from J, leaving 9 bases between them. The CDR3 contains 12 residues. The CDR3 sequence is CASSPEPYGYTF. The CDR3 bases are TGTGCCAGCAGCCCGGAGCCCTATGGCTACACCTTC. The whole variable domain, filled in from reference TRBV2 and TRBJ1-2, reads EPEVTQTPSHQVTQMGQEVILRCVPISNHLYFYWYRQILGQKVEFLVSFYNNEISEKSEIFDDQFSVERPDGSNFTLKIRSTKLEDSAMYFCASSPEPYGYTFGSGTRLTVV.

Only a few counts were recorded for this clone. CDR3 nucleotides: TGTGCCAGCAGTTTAGGGGACAGGGACGAGCAGTACTTC. Translated: CASSLGDRDEQYF. J is TRBJ2-7 and V is TRBV28; 9 bases are shared with TRBD1. The CDR3 runs to 13 residues. Trimming removed 2 bases from V and 5 bases from J; junction bases left unmatched: 1. Germline lookup yields CDR1 MDHEN and CDR2 SYDVKM.

V usage is TRBV18 and J usage is TRBJ1-2, with 12 bases aligning to TRBD1. Germline V lookup: CDR1 KGHSH, CDR2 LQKENI. This CDR3 is 20 amino acids long. Trimming cost V 1 base and J 3 bases; bases outside gene matches: 15. The CDR3 here is CASSPLGPPGTGGRDYGYTF. DNA for the CDR3: TGTGCCAGCTCACCACTGGGACCCCCAGGGACAGGGGGCAGGGACTATGGCTACACCTTC.

CDR3: CASSYSRERGYTF. CDR3 DNA sequence: TGTGCCAGCAGTTACTCTCGGGAACGGGGCTACACCTTC. The chain uses TRBV6-5 and TRBJ1-2; no clear D gene. CDR1 and CDR2 from the germline V gene are MNHEY and SVGAGI. The V gene lost 0 bases and the J gene lost 8 bases, with 10 bases spanning the gap. The CDR3 runs 13 residues.

The rearrangement uses TRBV27 and TRBJ2-1; 10 bases fit TRBD2. Germline CDR1 MNHEY, CDR2 SMNVEV (reference sequence). The CDR3 has 15 amino acids. V gave up 4 bases and J gave up 3 bases; unmatched junction bases: 3. The CDR3 reads CASSWTSGFYNEQFF. CDR3 DNA sequence: TGTGCCAGCAGTTGGACTAGCGGCTTCTACAATGAGCAGTTCTTC.

This clone was observed a few times. The chain links TRBV12-5 to TRBJ1-6, with D possibly being TRBD1 (6 bases). This CDR3 is built from 14 residues. Germline V gene sequence: CDR1 LGHNT, CDR2 FRNRAP. Trimming removed 1 base at V and 9 bases at J, with 10 bases between. CDR3 DNA sequence: TGTGCTAGTGGTTTGGCCCAGGGGTCTTCACCCCTCCACTTT. As protein: CASGLAQGSSPLHF.

This clone was counted between two and nine times. For the CDR3, the DNA is TGTGCCAGTAGTATCGCATCACGGGGGGGAGAGCAGTACTTC. Its translation is CASSIASRGGEQYF. This rearrangement joins TRBV19 to TRBJ2-7, with 8 bases aligning to TRBD2. The V segment lost 3 bases and the J segment 7 bases; nucleotides outside the gene matches: 8. This CDR3 is 14 amino acids long. Germline loops: CDR1 LNHDA, CDR2 SQIVND (reference sequence).

Here the CDR3 DNA reads TGTGCCAGCAATTTTGCGGGAGGACATCCTGGAGAGCAGTTCTTC. This sequence encodes CASNFAGGHPGEQFF. The rearrangement uses TRBV5-4 and TRBJ2-1; 8 nucleotides align to TRBD2. With 6 bases clipped from V and 10 bases from J, the junction kept 15 bases outside the gene matches. Germline lookup yields CDR1 SGHNT and CDR2 YYREEE (reference sequence). The CDR3 sequence is 15 residues long.

This rearrangement joins TRBV10-3 to TRBJ1-1, with D unresolved. Germline CDR1 reads ENHRY; CDR2 reads SYGVKD. This CDR3 is 15 amino acids long. The V and J ends lost 4 bases and 0 bases respectively, with 12 bases between them. The CDR3, as DNA: TGTGCCATCAGTGGGACCGGGATACTGAACACTGAAGCTTTCTTT. Residues: CAISGTGILNTEAFF.

The genes are TRBV5-1 and TRBJ1-5; D is ambiguous. Germline CDR1 and CDR2: SGHRS and YFSETQ. V was trimmed by 0 bases and J by 4 bases, leaving 11 bases between them. The CDR3 covers 15 residues. CDR3 DNA sequence: TGCGCCAGCAGCTTGGAGGGAGGTCGAAATCAGCCCCAGCATTTT. It is translated as CASSLEGGRNQPQHF.

V usage is TRBV2 and J usage is TRBJ1-2; D unresolved. Trimming took off 5 bases at V and 6 bases at J, with 10 bases between the two ends. Germline V CDR1 and CDR2: SNHLY, FYNNEI. CDR3 length equals 12 residues. CDR3 sequence: CASSFERNGYTF. CDR3 coding DNA: TGTGCCAGCAGTTTCGAACGGAATGGCTACACCTTC.

This chain connects TRBV5-1 to TRBJ2-6; 8 bases map to TRBD1. CDR3 length equals 16 residues. V dropped 0 bases and J dropped 2; count of bases not matched to a gene: 1. Germline values: CDR1 SGHRS, CDR2 YFSETQ. This CDR3 is CASSLEQGAGANVLTF. In DNA form, the CDR3 reads TGCGCCAGCAGCTTGGAACAGGGGGCTGGGGCCAACGTCCTGACTTTC. The variable domain in full, completed from reference TRBV5-1 and TRBJ2-6, reads KAGVTQTPRYLIKTRGQQVTLSCSPISGHRSVSWYQQTPGQGLQFLFEYFSETQRNKGNFPGRFSGRQFSNSRSEMNVSTLELGDSALYLCASSLEQGAGANVLTFGAGSRLTVL.

The J gene is TRBJ2-3, the V gene TRBV28, with D unclear. The CDR3 runs to 16 residues. The V gene lost 4 bases and the J gene lost 2 bases, with 16 bases spanning the gap. The germline V gene encodes CDR1 MDHEN and CDR2 SYDVKM. CDR3 DNA: TGTGCCAGCAGTTCTCCCTCATCCAAACTCACAGATACGCAGTATTTT. Translated, it gives CASSSPSSKLTDTQYF. The whole variable domain, remainder taken from reference TRBV28 and TRBJ2-3, is DVKVTQSSRYLVKRTGEKVFLECVQDMDHENMFWYRQDPGLGLRLIYFSYDVKMKEKGDIPEGYSVSREKKERFSLILESASTNQTSMYLCASSSPSSKLTDTQYFGPGTRLTVL.

The V and J genes are TRBV12-3 or TRBV12-4 and TRBJ2-5; no clear D gene. This CDR3 contains 11 residues. Trimming took off 2 bases at V and 4 bases at J, with 2 bases between the two ends. The CDR3 sequence is CASSLLETQYF. The DNA of the CDR3 is TGTGCCAGCAGTTTATTAGAGACCCAGTACTTC.

This chain links TRBV21-1 with TRBJ2-4; the table assigns TRBD1, which was not confirmed against the DNA. TRBV21-1 is listed as a pseudogene. This CDR3 is 19 amino acids long. For the CDR3, the DNA is TGTGCCAGCAGCAAAAGGGCGGGACAGGGCGATAAGCGCAAAAACATTCAGTACTTC. This gives the protein CASSKRAGQGDKRKNIQYF.

V and J are TRBV24-1 and TRBJ1-5; possibly TRBD1 for D (5 bases). Per germline, CDR1 KGHDR and CDR2 SFDVKD. Trimming pared 5 bases from V and 5 bases from J, leaving 15 bases between. The CDR3 is made up of 15 amino acids. CDR3 nucleotide sequence: TGTGCCACCAGTGGAGGCAGGGCGGGGGATCAGCCCCAGCATTTT. Residues: CATSGGRAGDQPQHF.

This clone appeared a single time. The CDR3 sequence is CASSPRTGRNEQYF. In nucleotides, the CDR3 is TGTGCCAGCAGCCCACGGACAGGGAGGAACGAGCAGTACTTC. V usage is TRBV3-1 (or the pseudogene TRBV3-2) and J usage is TRBJ2-7; 8 nucleotides match TRBD1. This CDR3 is 14 amino acids long. Trimming removed 4 bases from V and 5 bases from J; junction bases left unmatched: 7. Germline-derived CDR1 and CDR2 are LGHDT and YNNKEL (reference sequence).